This record looks at one T cell receptor (beta chain) sequence and its context. The sample belongs to a study of CD8 T cells in Susac syndrome. An input of roughly 0.45 to 1 ug of RNA was subjected to reverse transcription using random hexamers. Each CDR3 protein is one row after TCRdb ran MiXCR on the immunoSEQ multiplex PCR reads. The sample consists of about 190,000 distinct CDR3 sequences, 95% of them appearing once. V lost 7 bases to trimming and J lost 9 bases; unmatched junction nucleotides: 12. Germline lookup yields CDR1 MNHNS and CDR2 SASEGT. CDR3 length equals 14 residues. This chain joins TRBV6-1 and TRBJ2-1; 7 nucleotides align to TRBD2. What was sequenced was CD8+ T cells from PBMCs. The TCR was taken from a human donor with Susac syndrome. In DNA, the CDR3 is TGTGCCAGCAATGGACGGGCCACGGGAGGTGAGCAGTTCTTC. Encoded protein: CASNGRATGGEQFF.